Sequencing of this T cell receptor beta chain was carried out in a study of blood T cells in healthy people across ages. A second PCR, run for about 6 to 12 cycles, used a sample-barcoded 5' primer plus a J-beta primer mix. Each CDR3 protein is one row after TCRdb ran MiXCR on the 5' RACE reads. The table has some 710,000 distinct CDR3 sequences, about 20% seen once. Germline V gene lookup returns CDR1 LGHNT and CDR2 FRNRAP. CDR3 length: 10 residues. The chain is built from TRBV12-5 and TRBJ2-5; no clear D. The last part of the DNA fits TRBJ2-1 better; the J call may be wrong. The origin of this receptor is a man aged 70 or older in good health. Sequencing input: blood. The CDR3 reads CASGLDEQFF. The DNA for the CDR3 is TGTGCTAGTGGTTTGGATGAGCAGTTCTTC.